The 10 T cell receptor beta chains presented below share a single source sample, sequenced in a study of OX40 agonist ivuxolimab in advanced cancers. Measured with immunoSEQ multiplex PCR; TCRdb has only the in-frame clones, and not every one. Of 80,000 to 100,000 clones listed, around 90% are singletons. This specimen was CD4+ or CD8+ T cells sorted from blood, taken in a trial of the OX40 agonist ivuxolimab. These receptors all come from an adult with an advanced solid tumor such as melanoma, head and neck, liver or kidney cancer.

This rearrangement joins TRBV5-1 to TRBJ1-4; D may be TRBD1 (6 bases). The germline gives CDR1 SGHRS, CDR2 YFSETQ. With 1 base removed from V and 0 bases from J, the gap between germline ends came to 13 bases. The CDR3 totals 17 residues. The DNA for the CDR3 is TGCGCCAGCAGCTTGCACAGGGTAGTGGCAACTAATGAAAAACTGTTTTTT. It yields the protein CASSLHRVVATNEKLFF.

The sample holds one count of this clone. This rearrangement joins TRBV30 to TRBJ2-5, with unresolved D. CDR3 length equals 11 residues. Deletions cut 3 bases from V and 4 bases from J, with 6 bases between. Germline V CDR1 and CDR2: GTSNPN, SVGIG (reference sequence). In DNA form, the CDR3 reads TGTGCCTGGAGCCCGGGAGAGACCCAGTACTTC. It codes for CAWSPGETQYF. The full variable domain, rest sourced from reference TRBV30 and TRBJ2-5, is SQTIHQWPATLVQPVGSPLSLECTVEGTSNPNLYWYRQAAGRGLQLLFYSVGIGQISSEVPQNLSASRPQDRQFILSSKKLLLSDSGFYLCAWSPGETQYFGPGTRLLVL.

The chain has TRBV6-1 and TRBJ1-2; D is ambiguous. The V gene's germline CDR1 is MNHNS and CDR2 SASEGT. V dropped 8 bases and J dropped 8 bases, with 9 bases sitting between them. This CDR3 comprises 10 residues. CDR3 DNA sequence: TGTGCCAGCCATTGGGGAGGCTACACCTTC. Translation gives CASHWGGYTF.

The CDR3 loop is CSVLQGAGGNEQFF. CDR3 nucleotides: TGCAGCGTCCTACAGGGGGCGGGGGGCAATGAGCAGTTCTTC. This chain links TRBV29-1 with TRBJ2-1, with TRBD1 as a possible D gene (9 bases). The V and J ends lost 6 bases and 6 bases respectively, with 18 bases between them. Germline assignment: CDR1 SQVTM and CDR2 ANQGSEA. This CDR3 comprises 14 residues.

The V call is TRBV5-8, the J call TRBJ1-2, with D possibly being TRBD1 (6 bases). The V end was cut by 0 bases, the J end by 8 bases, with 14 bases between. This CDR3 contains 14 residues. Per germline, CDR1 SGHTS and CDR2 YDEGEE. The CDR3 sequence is CASSLEPGALGYTF. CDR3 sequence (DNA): TGTGCCAGCAGCTTGGAGCCGGGGGCACTCGGCTACACCTTC.

CDR3 sequence (DNA): TGTGCCAGCAGCTGGGAGGGCCGCTACGAGCAGTACTTC. Protein sequence: CASSWEGRYEQYF. V is TRBV5-4 and J is TRBJ2-7; 7 nucleotides align to TRBD2. Per germline, CDR1 SGHNT and CDR2 YYREEE (reference sequence). The trim removed 3 bases at V and 3 bases at J, leaving 3 bases unmatched. The CDR3 is 13 amino acids.

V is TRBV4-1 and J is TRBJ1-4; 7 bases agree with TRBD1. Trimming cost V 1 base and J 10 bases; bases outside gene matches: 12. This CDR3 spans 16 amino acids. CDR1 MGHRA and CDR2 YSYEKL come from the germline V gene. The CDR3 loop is CASSQVTGSLGGKLFF. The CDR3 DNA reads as TGCGCCAGCAGCCAAGTGACAGGGTCGCTCGGGGGAAAACTGTTTTTT.

CDR3 loop: CASSLDSYEQYF. CDR3 DNA: TGTGCCAGCAGCTTAGACTCCTACGAGCAGTACTTC. This chain links TRBV13 with TRBJ2-7; D remains unclear. Germline-derived CDR1 and CDR2 are PRHDT and FYEKMQ (reference sequence). The ends were cut back, 1 base at V and 0 bases at J, with 1 base in the middle. This CDR3 spans 12 amino acids.

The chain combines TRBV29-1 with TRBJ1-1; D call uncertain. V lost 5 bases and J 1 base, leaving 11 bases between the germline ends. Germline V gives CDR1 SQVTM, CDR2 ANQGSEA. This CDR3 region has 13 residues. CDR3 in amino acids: CSVQLSGNTEAFF. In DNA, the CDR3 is TGCAGCGTTCAACTCTCAGGGAACACTGAAGCTTTCTTT. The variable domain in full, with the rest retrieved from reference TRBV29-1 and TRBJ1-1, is SAVISQKPSRDICQRGTSLTIQCQVDSQVTMMFWYRQQPGQSLTLIATANQGSEATYESGFVIDKFPISRPNLTFSTLTVSNMSPEDSSIYLCSVQLSGNTEAFFGQGTRLTVV.

The CDR3 sequence is CATSRGQAENIQYF. The CDR3 DNA is TGTGCCACCAGCAGAGGACAGGCCGAAAACATTCAGTACTTC. The chain joins TRBV15 to TRBJ2-4; weak D call: TRBD1 (6 bases). Trimming took off 1 base at V and 5 bases at J, with 9 bases between the two ends. The CDR3 is made up of 14 amino acids. Germline V gene sequence: CDR1 LNHNV, CDR2 YYDKDF (reference sequence).